The text below deals with one T cell receptor beta chain. These data are taken from a study of OX40 agonist ivuxolimab in advanced cancers. Using immunoSEQ multiplex PCR, the repertoire was profiled, and TCRdb retains in-frame clones only, with some absent. Here the sample spans about 30,000 clones, about 88% being singletons. Enrollment shut out patients with autoimmune disease history or systemic immunosuppression. This sequence was found in an adult with an advanced solid tumor such as melanoma, head and neck, liver or kidney cancer. Sample: CD4+ or CD8+ T cells sorted from blood, taken in a trial of the OX40 agonist ivuxolimab.

The CDR3 bases are TGTGCCAGCAGCCCGACTACAGGGGACGTAAACTATGGCTACACCTTC. Translation: CASSPTTGDVNYGYTF. The genes are TRBV7-6 and TRBJ1-2, with 7 bases fitting TRBD1. The CDR3 has 16 amino acids. Trimming removed 5 bases from V and 2 bases from J; junction bases left unmatched: 11. The germline V gene encodes CDR1 SGHVS and CDR2 FNYEAQ.